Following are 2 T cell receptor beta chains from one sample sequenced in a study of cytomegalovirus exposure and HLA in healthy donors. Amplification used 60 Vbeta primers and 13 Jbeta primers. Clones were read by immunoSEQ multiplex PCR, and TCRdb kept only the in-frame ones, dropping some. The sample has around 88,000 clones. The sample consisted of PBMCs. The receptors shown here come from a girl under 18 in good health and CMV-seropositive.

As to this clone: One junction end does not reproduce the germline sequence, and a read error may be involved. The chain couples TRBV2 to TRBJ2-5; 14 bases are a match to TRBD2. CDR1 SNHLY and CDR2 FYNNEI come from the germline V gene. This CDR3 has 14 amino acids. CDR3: CASNPGLAGENQYF. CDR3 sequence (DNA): TGTGCCAGCAACCCGGGACTAGCGGGGGAGAACCAGTACTTC.

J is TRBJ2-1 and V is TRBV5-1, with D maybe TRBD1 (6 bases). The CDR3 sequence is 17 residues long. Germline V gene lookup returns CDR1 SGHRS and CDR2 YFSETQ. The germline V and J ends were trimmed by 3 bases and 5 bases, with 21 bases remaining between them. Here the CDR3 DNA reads TGCGCCAGCAGCTACCAACAGGGCGAGGGGGACCACAATGAGCAGTTCTTC. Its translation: CASSYQQGEGDHNEQFF.